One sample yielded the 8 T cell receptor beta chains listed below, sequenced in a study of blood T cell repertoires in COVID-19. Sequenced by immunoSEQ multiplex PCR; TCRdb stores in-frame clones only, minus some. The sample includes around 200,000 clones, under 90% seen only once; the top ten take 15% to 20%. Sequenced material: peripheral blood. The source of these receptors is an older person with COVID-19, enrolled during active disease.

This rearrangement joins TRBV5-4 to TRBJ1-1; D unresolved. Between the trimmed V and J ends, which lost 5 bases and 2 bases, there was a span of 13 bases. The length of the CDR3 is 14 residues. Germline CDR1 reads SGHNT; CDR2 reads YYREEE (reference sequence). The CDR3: CASRVTPLNTEAFF. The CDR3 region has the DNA TGTGCCAGCAGGGTGACTCCACTCAACACTGAAGCTTTCTTT.

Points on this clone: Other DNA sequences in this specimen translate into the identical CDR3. CDR3 sequence reads: CASSLVGSQETQYF. The CDR3 coding sequence is TGCGCCAGCAGCTTGGTGGGCAGCCAAGAGACCCAGTACTTC. The rearrangement uses TRBV5-1 and TRBJ2-5; D not certain. CDR1 and CDR2 (germline): SGHRS, YFSETQ. V lost 0 bases to trimming and J lost 1 base, with 7 bases between them. There are 14 residues in the CDR3.

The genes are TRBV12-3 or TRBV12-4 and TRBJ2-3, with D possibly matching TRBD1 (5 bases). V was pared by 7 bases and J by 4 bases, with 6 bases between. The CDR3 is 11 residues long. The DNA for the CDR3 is TGTGCCAGCACCAGGGCAGATACGCAGTATTTT. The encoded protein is CASTRADTQYF.

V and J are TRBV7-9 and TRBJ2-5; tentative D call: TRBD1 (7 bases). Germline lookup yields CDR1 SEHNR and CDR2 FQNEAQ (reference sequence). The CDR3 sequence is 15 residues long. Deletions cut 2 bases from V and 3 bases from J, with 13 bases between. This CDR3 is CASSLRQGLKETQYF. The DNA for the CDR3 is TGTGCCAGCAGCTTACGACAGGGACTTAAAGAGACCCAGTACTTC.

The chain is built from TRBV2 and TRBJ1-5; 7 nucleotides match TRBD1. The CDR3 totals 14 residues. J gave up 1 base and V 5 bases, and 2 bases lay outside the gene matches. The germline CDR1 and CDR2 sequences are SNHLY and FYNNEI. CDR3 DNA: TGTGCCAGCAGTTACAGGGGCAGCAATCAGCCCCAGCATTTT. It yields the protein CASSYRGSNQPQHF.

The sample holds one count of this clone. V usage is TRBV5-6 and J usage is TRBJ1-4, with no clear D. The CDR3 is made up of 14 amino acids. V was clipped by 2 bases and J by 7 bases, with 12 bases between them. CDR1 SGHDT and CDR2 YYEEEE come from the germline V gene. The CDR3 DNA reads TGTGCCAGCAGCTTATTTGACCCGGGTGAAAAACTGTTTTTT. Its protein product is CASSLFDPGEKLFF.

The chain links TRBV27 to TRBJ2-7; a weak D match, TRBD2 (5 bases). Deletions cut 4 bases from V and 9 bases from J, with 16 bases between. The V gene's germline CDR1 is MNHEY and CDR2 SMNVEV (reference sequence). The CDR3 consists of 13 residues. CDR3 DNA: TGTGCCAGCAGTTCGGGCCGGGGAAGATTGCAGTACTTC. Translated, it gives CASSSGRGRLQYF.

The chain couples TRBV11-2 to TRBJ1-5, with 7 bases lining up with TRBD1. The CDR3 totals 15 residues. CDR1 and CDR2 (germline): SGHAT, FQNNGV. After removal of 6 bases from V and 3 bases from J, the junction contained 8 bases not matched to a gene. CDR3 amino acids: CASSYTGENNQPQHF. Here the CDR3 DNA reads TGTGCCAGCAGTTATACAGGGGAAAACAATCAGCCCCAGCATTTT.